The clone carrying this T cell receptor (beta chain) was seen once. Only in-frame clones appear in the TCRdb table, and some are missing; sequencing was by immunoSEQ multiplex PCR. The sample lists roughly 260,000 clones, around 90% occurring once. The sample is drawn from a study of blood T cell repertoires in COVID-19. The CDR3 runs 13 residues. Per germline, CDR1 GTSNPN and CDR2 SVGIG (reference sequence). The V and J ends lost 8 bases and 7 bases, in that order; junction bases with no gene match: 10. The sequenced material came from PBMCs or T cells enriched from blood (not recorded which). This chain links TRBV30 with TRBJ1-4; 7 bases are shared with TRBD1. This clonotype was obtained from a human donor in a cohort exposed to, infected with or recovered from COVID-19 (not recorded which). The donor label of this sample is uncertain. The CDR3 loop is CAQSQGSVEKLFF. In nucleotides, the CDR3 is TGTGCCCAATCACAGGGGTCTGTTGAAAAACTGTTTTTT.